Listed below are T cell receptor beta chains from one sample, sequenced in a study of technical replicates of blood from several donors. Some clones are missing from TCRdb's copy, which holds only in-frame ones; the method was immunoSEQ multiplex PCR. The top ten hold 0.25% to 0.3% of the sample, which has tens of thousands of clones, roughly nine tenths seen once. Sequencing was done on a sample of T cells isolated from PBMCs. These TCRs come from a human donor in good health. CDR3s include the opening cysteine and the closing phenylalanine or tryptophan. The D gene is left open where the match is weak. Rows may omit the clone size; those that give it use once, few, many or a size class.

v_call,d_call,cdr3_length,j_call,clone_size,cdr3_nt,cdr3_aa
TRBV5-1,TRBD2,16,TRBJ2-2,-,TGCGCCAGCAGAAACTTAGCGGGAGGAGTTACCGGGGAGCTGTTTTTT,CASRNLAGGVTGELFF
TRBV9,-,15,TRBJ1-4,-,TGTGCCAGCAGCGCCAGCGGCAAGGCTAATGAAAAACTGTTTTTT,CASSASGKANEKLFF
TRBV7-9,TRBD2,16,TRBJ2-3,-,TGTGCCAGCAGCGTCAGTGGCGGGGGGACCACAGATACGCAGTATTTT,CASSVSGGGTTDTQYF
TRBV11-2,TRBD2,17,TRBJ2-5,-,TGTGCCAGCAGCTCCACACGAGGTAGCGGGGGCCAAGAGACCCAGTACTTC,CASSSTRGSGGQETQYF
TRBV14,TRBD2,15,TRBJ2-7,-,TGTGCCAGCAGCTCAACTAGCGGGGGAATCAACGAGCAGTACTTC,CASSSTSGGINEQYF
TRBV10-3,TRBD1,13,TRBJ2-7,-,TGTGCCACCGGACAGGTCGTACCCAACGAGCAGTACTTC,CATGQVVPNEQYF
TRBV7-8,-,15,TRBJ1-1,-,TGTGCCAGCGGGGGGAATTATCGGAGCCCCCATGAAGCTTTCTTT,CASGGNYRSPHEAFF
TRBV10-2,-,15,TRBJ2-7,-,TGCGCCAGCAGTGAGTTAGCCCTAGGCTCCTACGAGCAGTACTTC,CASSELALGSYEQYF
TRBV11-2,TRBD1,15,TRBJ2-5,once,TGTGCCAGCAGACCACCGGGACAGGGGGCAGAGACCCAGTACTTC,CASRPPGQGAETQYF
TRBV11-2,TRBD2,19,TRBJ2-7,-,TGTGCCAGCAGCTTATGGACTAGCGGGGGAGCCTCCCGTATTTACGAGCAGTACTTC,CASSLWTSGGASRIYEQYF
TRBV5-4,-,13,TRBJ2-7,once,TGTGCCAGCAGCCCCCTCGTGGAGGACGAGCAGTACTTC,CASSPLVEDEQYF
TRBV2,TRBD2,15,TRBJ2-1,-,TGTGCCAGCAGTGTAACGGCGGGAGGAATTGGCGAGCAGTTCTTC,CASSVTAGGIGEQFF
TRBV4-1,TRBD2,17,TRBJ2-3,-,TGCGCCAGCGCCGGTTGGGGGCGCGGGGGGAACACAGATACGCAGTATTTT,CASAGWGRGGNTDTQYF
TRBV9,TRBD2,17,TRBJ2-3,-,TGTGCCAGCAGCGGACTAGCGGGAGGGGGTAGCACAGATACGCAGTATTTT,CASSGLAGGGSTDTQYF
TRBV7-9,TRBD1,13,TRBJ2-1,once,TGTGCCAGCAGCTCCGGGACAGGCAATGAGCAGTTCTTC,CASSSGTGNEQFF
TRBV7-8,-,15,TRBJ2-1,-,TGTGCCAGCAGCTTGGGACTCCCGCCCAACAATGAGCAGTTCTTC,CASSLGLPPNNEQFF
TRBV2,-,13,TRBJ2-5,-,TGTGCCAGCAGTGCTGGGCTAAAAGAGACCCAGTACTTC,CASSAGLKETQYF
TRBV27,-,16,TRBJ1-2,-,TGTGCCAGCAGTTTATCGGAACGGGAAGTGCTCGGCGGCTACACCTTC,CASSLSEREVLGGYTF
TRBV29-1,-,15,TRBJ1-2,-,TGCAGCGTTGATAAGGGGGGGGGCAGTCCCTATGGCTACACCTTC,CSVDKGGGSPYGYTF
TRBV19,TRBD2,15,TRBJ2-3,-,TGTGCCTTCCCCACCAGGACTAGTATCACAGATACGCAGTATTTT,CAFPTRTSITDTQYF
TRBV2,TRBD1,13,TRBJ2-7,-,TGTGCCAGCCTGAGGACAGGGCTTTACGAGCAGTACTTC,CASLRTGLYEQYF
TRBV29-1,TRBD1,14,TRBJ1-4,-,TGCAGCGTTTGGTGGACAGGGGGCAGTGAAAAACTGTTTTTT,CSVWWTGGSEKLFF
TRBV7-9,-,14,TRBJ2-7,-,TGTGCCAGCAGCAAATCAGGGGGAGGCTACGAGCAGTACTTC,CASSKSGGGYEQYF
TRBV5-1,-,13,TRBJ1-5,-,TGCGCCAGCAGCTTGACAGGATATCAGCCCCAGCATTTT,CASSLTGYQPQHF
TRBV19,-,16,TRBJ1-2,-,TGTGCCAGTAGTATCAAAAGGGGCCCCAGGGACTCGGGCTACACCTTC,CASSIKRGPRDSGYTF
TRBV11-2,TRBD1,13,TRBJ2-4,-,TGTGCCAGCATCTCACAGGGGGGAAACATTCAGTACTTC,CASISQGGNIQYF
TRBV30,-,12,TRBJ1-1,-,TGTGCCTGGAGCCCGGGGGTCACTGAAGCTTTCTTT,CAWSPGVTEAFF
TRBV5-4,TRBD2,15,TRBJ2-7,-,TGTGCCAGCAGCTTGGTGGGACTAGCGGGGAGCGAGCAGTACTTC,CASSLVGLAGSEQYF
TRBV5-1,TRBD2,17,TRBJ2-1,-,TGCGCCAGCAGCTTGGCCCCTAGCGGGCAATCCTACAATGAGCAGTTCTTC,CASSLAPSGQSYNEQFF